Listed here are 6 T cell receptor beta chains from one sample, sequenced in a study of T cells after yellow fever vaccination. TCRdb analysed the 5' RACE reads with MiXCR anew, one entry per CDR3 protein. The sample has hundreds of thousands of distinct CDR3 sequences, 15% to 20% seen once. This specimen was PBMCs, taken before the yellow fever booster vaccination. Receptors were obtained from a man younger than 35 who received the YFV17D yellow fever vaccine.

The gene calls are TRBV6-2 or TRBV6-3 and TRBJ2-3, with D possibly being TRBD2 (5 bases). Trimming cost V 0 bases and J 0 bases, with 10 bases left between them. Per the germline V gene, CDR1 is MNHEY and CDR2 is SVGEGT. This CDR3 has 16 amino acids. The CDR3 coding sequence is TGTGCCAGCAGTTACTCGACTATTACTAGCACAGATACGCAGTATTTT. It encodes CASSYSTITSTDTQYF.

This clonotype turned up a few times. The V call is TRBV2, the J call TRBJ2-5, with TRBD1 identical over 9 bases. V lost 7 bases, J lost 5 bases, and 11 bases stayed unmatched. This CDR3 is 15 amino acids long. Per the germline V gene, CDR1 is SNHLY and CDR2 is FYNNEI. CDR3 coding DNA: TGTGCCAGCACCGAACTTACAGGGGGCGCGGAGACCCAGTACTTC. Translation: CASTELTGGAETQYF. Full variable domain (rest looked up from reference TRBV2 and TRBJ2-5): EPEVTQTPSHQVTQMGQEVILRCVPISNHLYFYWYRQILGQKVEFLVSFYNNEISEKSEIFDDQFSVERPDGSNFTLKIRSTKLEDSAMYFCASTELTGGAETQYFGPGTRLLVL.

This clonotype was recorded a few times. The chain joins TRBV4-2 to TRBJ2-5; 10 positions match TRBD2. The CDR3 length is 16 residues. CDR1 and CDR2 (germline): LGHNA, YNFKEQ. V lost 0 bases, J lost 5 bases, and 6 bases stayed unmatched. The DNA for the CDR3 is TGTGCCAGCAGCCAAGATCGAAGCGGGGGGGCCGAGACCCAGTACTTC. Translation: CASSQDRSGGAETQYF.

This clonotype turned up a few times. J is TRBJ1-2 and V is TRBV4-3; a weak D match, TRBD1 (6 bases). In germline, CDR1 is LGHNA, CDR2 YSLEER. Trimming stripped 1 base from V and 4 bases from J, with 10 bases between. This CDR3 is 14 amino acids long. The chain's CDR3 is CASSQVTGSYGYTF. The CDR3 DNA follows: TGCGCCAGCAGCCAAGTGACAGGCAGCTATGGCTACACCTTC.

The chain couples TRBV27 to TRBJ1-2; 7 nucleotides match TRBD1. Germline lookup yields CDR1 MNHEY and CDR2 SMNVEV (reference sequence). This CDR3 region has 15 residues. V gave up 3 bases and J gave up 2 bases; unmatched junction bases: 6. The CDR3 region has the DNA TGTGCCAGCAGTTTGCAGGGGGGTAGGAACTATGGCTACACCTTC. It specifies CASSLQGGRNYGYTF.

The gene calls are TRBV30 and TRBJ1-1, with 7 bases identical to TRBD1. Germline V gene sequence: CDR1 GTSNPN, CDR2 SVGIG (reference sequence). V shed 3 bases and J 9 bases; nucleotides not matched to a gene: 10. The CDR3 totals 13 residues. The CDR3 sequence is CAWRGQEGSKAFF. The CDR3 nucleotides read TGTGCCTGGAGAGGACAGGAGGGATCGAAAGCTTTCTTT.